Below, 5 T cell receptor beta chains from the same sample are listed, as sequenced in a study of cytomegalovirus exposure and HLA in healthy donors. This PCR relied on a set of 60 Vbeta primers and 13 Jbeta primers. Libraries were prepared by immunoSEQ multiplex PCR; TCRdb keeps only in-frame clonotypes and omits some of them. Of 85,000 to 100,000 clones in the sample, about 83% were seen once. Input material: PBMCs. The origin of the receptors is a man aged 55 to 70 in good health and CMV-seropositive.

The J gene is TRBJ1-4, the V gene TRBV5-1; the D gene is possibly TRBD1 (5 bases). The CDR3 totals 16 residues. Germline CDR1 SGHRS, CDR2 YFSETQ. The V end was cut by 4 bases, the J end by 4 bases, with 17 bases between. This CDR3 reads CASSRGLRQINEKLFF. The CDR3 DNA is TGCGCCAGCAGCAGGGGTTTGAGACAGATTAATGAAAAACTGTTTTTT.

V usage is TRBV30 and J usage is TRBJ1-3; maybe TRBD1 (5 bases). The germline CDR1 and CDR2 sequences are GTSNPN and SVGIG (reference sequence). The length of the CDR3 is 14 residues. Trimming cost V 5 bases and J 4 bases, with 15 bases left between them. This CDR3 is CAWARGGVGNTIYF. The CDR3 nucleotides are TGTGCCTGGGCCCGAGGAGGGGTAGGAAACACCATATATTTT.

This chain joins TRBV19 and TRBJ2-2, with 7 positions matching TRBD2. V dropped 2 bases and J dropped 2; count of bases not matched to a gene: 8. CDR1 and CDR2 (germline): LNHDA, SQIVND (reference sequence). The CDR3 contains 17 residues. Here the CDR3 reads CASSIRGGGDNTGELFF. CDR3 in DNA: TGTGCCAGTAGTATAAGGGGTGGGGGGGACAACACCGGGGAGCTGTTTTTT.

This clone was detected only once. Mismatch with germline at one junction end may stem from a read error. The V and J genes are TRBV7-9 and TRBJ2-1, with D unresolved. The CDR3 is made up of 12 amino acids. Germline V gene lookup returns CDR1 SEHNR and CDR2 FQNEAQ (reference sequence). This CDR3 is CSSSLGRDEQFF. As DNA, the CDR3 is TGTTCCAGCAGCTTAGGACGGGATGAGCAGTTCTTC.

The sample holds one count of this clone. V is TRBV5-5 and J is TRBJ1-6; TRBD1 agrees at 7 bases. Germline V gives CDR1 SGHKS, CDR2 YYEKEE (reference sequence). Germline trimming cut 4 bases from V and 15 bases from J; bases unmatched to any gene: 10. CDR3 size: 13 residues. This CDR3 reads CASSLTGVGLLHF. The CDR3 nucleotides read TGTGCCAGCAGCCTAACAGGGGTAGGGCTCCTCCACTTT.